This paragraph covers one TCR beta chain sequence. What it binds is unknown. This CDR3 comprises 16 residues. V shed 4 bases and J shed 4 bases, with 16 bases lying between them. Germline CDR1 is MGHRA and CDR2 is YSYEKL. The data belong to a study of cytomegalovirus exposure and HLA in healthy donors. 13 Jbeta primers and 60 Vbeta primers were used for the PCR. The data were produced by immunoSEQ multiplex PCR, yet TCRdb's version contains in-frame clones alone and is incomplete. The top ten hold roughly 1.6% of the sample, which has around 110,000 clones, around 75% seen once. Findings and caveats of the study: TCR beta V- and J-gene trimming was later associated with a missense DCLRE1C variant.

The J gene is TRBJ1-4, the V gene TRBV4-1, with unresolved D. The receptor was derived from a woman aged 18-30 years in good health and CMV-seronegative. The sequenced sample was PBMCs. CDR3 in DNA: TGCGCCAGCAGCCCCGAGGGTACAGAAGTTAATGAAAAACTGTTTTTT. Its translation is CASSPEGTEVNEKLFF.